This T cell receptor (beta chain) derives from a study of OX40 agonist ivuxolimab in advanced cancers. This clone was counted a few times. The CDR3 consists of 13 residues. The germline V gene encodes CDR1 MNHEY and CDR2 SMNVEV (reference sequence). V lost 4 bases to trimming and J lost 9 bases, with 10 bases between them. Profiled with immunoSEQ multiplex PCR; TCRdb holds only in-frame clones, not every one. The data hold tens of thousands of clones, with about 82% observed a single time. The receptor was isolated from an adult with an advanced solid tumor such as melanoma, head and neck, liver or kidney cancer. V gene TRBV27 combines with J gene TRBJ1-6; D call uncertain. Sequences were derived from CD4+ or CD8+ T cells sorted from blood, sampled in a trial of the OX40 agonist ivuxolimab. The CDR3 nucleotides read TGTGCCAGCAGTTCCGGACGGAGTTCACCCCTCCACTTT. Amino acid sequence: CASSSGRSSPLHF.